This T cell receptor beta chain was identified in a study of vaccination and CD4 T cells after COVID-19. Overall study context: The makeup of the convalescents was six males and four females, two of them Hispanic.

The treatment: approximately nine-day PBMC culture with coronavirus spike peptide pools or control peptides (ViraFEST assay). With 8.5 to 10 ug/ml peptide pools and roughly 10 IU/ml IL-2, PBMCs were cultured at some 2.2 million per well. CD4+ T cells were isolated by negative selection after 10 days of culture. On this clonotype: What it binds is unknown.

Germline CDR1 ENHRY, CDR2 SYGVKD. Trimming left V 0 bases short and J 0 bases short, with 6 bases between. The CDR3 length is 15 residues. Cultured CD4+ T cell DNA was sequenced using the Oncomine TCR Beta short-read assay. Genomic DNA was isolated from cultured CD4+ T cells. In TCRdb, the PCR reads were re-called with MiXCR into one record per CDR3 protein. The sample lists about 12,000 distinct CDR3 sequences, 55% to 70% occurring once. The sample here was CD4+ T cells from blood, cultured in vitro, taken before SARS-CoV-2 vaccination. The clonotype comes from a human donor who had recovered from COVID-19. The J gene is TRBJ1-3, the V gene TRBV10-3; a weak D match, TRBD1 (5 bases). CDR3 coding DNA: TGTGCCATCAGTGAGTCGGGGGGCTCTGGAAACACCATATATTTT. Residues: CAISESGGSGNTIYF.